This T cell receptor beta chain appears in the sequencing data of a study of CD8 T cells in Susac syndrome. This clonotype was detected once. Random hexamers were used to reverse transcribe roughly 0.5 to 1 ug of RNA. Each CDR3 protein gets one entry after TCRdb re-called the immunoSEQ multiplex PCR reads with MiXCR. The sample has about 400,000 distinct CDR3 sequences; 75% to 90% are singletons. The V segment lost 0 bases and the J segment 5 bases; nucleotides outside the gene matches: 5. The CDR3 sequence is 16 residues long. Germline CDR1 reads MNHEY; CDR2 reads SMNVEV (reference sequence). The receptor comes from a human donor with multiple sclerosis. The material sequenced was CD8+ T cells from PBMCs. The chain has TRBV27 and TRBJ2-7, with 12 nucleotides matching TRBD1. The CDR3 loop reads CASSLSGTGGHHEQYF. The CDR3 nucleotides read TGTGCCAGCAGTTTATCGGGGACAGGGGGCCACCACGAGCAGTACTTC.